One TCR beta chain is described in this entry. The data belong to a study of blood T cell repertoires in COVID-19. CDR1 SEHNR and CDR2 FQNEAQ come from the germline V gene (reference sequence). Trimming removed 7 bases from V and 5 bases from J, with 12 bases in between. CDR3 length: 14 amino acids. Assay: immunoSEQ multiplex PCR; the TCRdb copy retains only in-frame clones and omits some. This table has 150,000 to 250,000 clones, about four fifths appearing once. This receptor was identified in a man in his forties who had recovered from COVID-19. V is TRBV7-9 and J is TRBJ1-6, with D perhaps TRBD1 (5 bases). Sequenced material: PBMCs or T cells enriched from blood (not recorded which). This CDR3 is CASTYDRDNSPLHF. Written as DNA, the CDR3 is TGTGCCAGCACCTATGACAGAGATAATTCACCCCTCCACTTT.